This T cell receptor (beta chain) was recovered during a study of shared clonotypes between healthy human individuals. Study-level information: CD4 naive and CD4 memory each took three plates per donor, while CD8 naive took two and CD8 memory one.

Naive CD8 cells lacked CD45RO and underwent positive selection for CCR7, leaving out terminally differentiated effector memory CD45RA+ cells. Profiled with immunoSEQ multiplex PCR; TCRdb holds only in-frame clones, not every one. The sample yields about 590,000 clones, 95% to 96% seen once. V lost 6 bases and J 3 bases, leaving 15 bases between the germline ends. CDR1 and CDR2 (germline): SNHLY, FYNNEI. This CDR3 contains 14 residues. A single count supports this clone. The sequenced sample consisted of naive CD8+ T cells sorted from blood. This chain links TRBV2 with TRBJ2-7, with a weak D call TRBD1 (6 bases). The receptor was isolated from a woman aged 30 to 39 in good health. The CDR3, as DNA: TGTGCCAGCAGGGAGCCCACAGGGAACTACGAGCAGTACTTC. Translation gives CASREPTGNYEQYF.